The 24 T cell receptor beta chains reported below all come from one sample, sequenced in a study of cytomegalovirus exposure and HLA in healthy donors. The PCR used 60 Vbeta and 13 Jbeta primers. Here immunoSEQ multiplex PCR was the method, and the copy in TCRdb shows in-frame clones only, minus some. This table holds around 120,000 clones, less than 85% found once. Sequencing used PBMCs. Receptors were obtained from a man aged 25 to 40 in good health and CMV-seronegative.

J is TRBJ2-1 and V is TRBV14, with unresolved D. Germline assignment: CDR1 SGHDN and CDR2 FVKESK. The CDR3 consists of 13 residues. V dropped 3 bases and J dropped 6 bases, with 9 bases sitting between them. The CDR3, as DNA: TGTGCCAGCAGCCAGGAAGACTCCAATGAGCAGTTCTTC. This sequence encodes CASSQEDSNEQFF.

This clone turned up a few times. CDR3 loop: CSVELTEEPGNTIYF. CDR3 nucleotides: TGCAGCGTTGAATTGACTGAGGAACCTGGAAACACCATATATTTT. The J gene is TRBJ1-3, the V gene TRBV29-1; D is unclear. This CDR3 has 15 residues. Deletions cut 2 bases from V and 2 bases from J, with 13 bases between. CDR1 is SQVTM and CDR2 is ANQGSEA in the germline V gene. The full variable domain, completed using reference TRBV29-1 and TRBJ1-3, is SAVISQKPSRDICQRGTSLTIQCQVDSQVTMMFWYRQQPGQSLTLIATANQGSEATYESGFVIDKFPISRPNLTFSTLTVSNMSPEDSSIYLCSVELTEEPGNTIYFGEGSWLTVV.

The J gene is TRBJ2-7, the V gene TRBV19; D is perhaps TRBD1 (6 bases). Deletions cut 10 bases from V and 6 bases from J, with 25 bases between. The germline V gene has CDR1 LNHDA and CDR2 SQIVND (reference sequence). The CDR3 extends over 15 amino acids. In DNA, the CDR3 is TGTGCCACGACAAACTCAGGGCCAGGGGTCGGCGAGCAGTACTTC. Translated, it gives CATTNSGPGVGEQYF.

This chain uses TRBV5-6 with TRBJ2-7; no clear D. Germline loops: CDR1 SGHDT, CDR2 YYEEEE. The CDR3 spans 12 residues. The V gene lost 0 bases and the J gene lost 4 bases, with 5 bases spanning the gap. CDR3 in DNA: TGTGCCAGCAGCTTGGTCGGGTACGAGCAGTACTTC. Translated, it gives CASSLVGYEQYF. Combining the CDR3 with reference TRBV5-6 and TRBJ2-7 gives the whole variable domain DAGVTQSPTHLIKTRGQQVTLRCSPKSGHDTVSWYQQALGQGPQFIFQYYEEEERQRGNFPDRFSGHQFPNYSSELNVNALLLGDSALYLCASSLVGYEQYFGPGTRLTVT.

The genes are TRBV18 and TRBJ1-6, with D unresolved. Trimming took 3 bases from V and 1 from J, leaving 4 bases between them. The V gene's germline CDR1 is KGHSH and CDR2 LQKENI. CDR3 length: 14 residues. CDR3 nucleotides: TGTGCCAGCTCACCCGAGTCCTATAATTCACCCCTCCACTTT. This codes for CASSPESYNSPLHF. Together with reference TRBV18 and TRBJ1-6, the CDR3 gives the full variable domain: NAGVMQNPRHLVRRRGQEARLRCSPMKGHSHVYWYRQLPEEGLKFMVYLQKENIIDESGMPKERFSAEFPKEGPSILRIQQVVRGDSAAYFCASSPESYNSPLHFGNGTRLTVT.

The chain joins TRBV11-2 to TRBJ2-7; D gene uncertain. The germline V gene encodes CDR1 SGHAT and CDR2 FQNNGV. This CDR3 has 13 residues. Trimming shortened V by 0 bases and J by 7 bases, and 10 bases separated the two germline ends. CDR3 loop: CASSLEHYEEQYF. The DNA for the CDR3 is TGTGCCAGCAGCTTAGAACATTACGAAGAGCAGTACTTC.

The chain joins TRBV6-6 to TRBJ1-2; TRBD1 matches at 8 bases. Germline V gene lookup returns CDR1 MNHNY and CDR2 SVGAGI (reference sequence). The CDR3 is 14 residues long. V lost 5 bases and J lost 7; bases outside the gene matches: 9. CDR3 region: CASSPGTGPRGYTF. For the CDR3, the DNA is TGTGCCAGCAGTCCCGGGACAGGACCTCGTGGCTACACCTTC.

The V call is TRBV7-9, the J call TRBJ2-5; 11 bases fit TRBD2. This CDR3 spans 15 amino acids. Germline trimming cut 5 bases from V and 7 bases from J; bases unmatched to any gene: 9. Germline values: CDR1 SEHNR, CDR2 FQNEAQ (reference sequence). The CDR3: CASSGGLAVVGTQYF. CDR3 coding DNA: TGTGCCAGCAGCGGGGGACTAGCGGTTGTTGGGACCCAGTACTTC.

This clone was detected only a few times. This rearrangement joins TRBV18 to TRBJ1-1; no clear D gene. Trimming removed 6 bases from V and 1 base from J, with 15 bases in between. The CDR3 spans 15 residues. Germline assignment: CDR1 KGHSH and CDR2 LQKENI. The CDR3 region has the DNA TGTGCCAGCTCGCCAAAACGACTGACGAACACTGAAGCTTTCTTT. As protein: CASSPKRLTNTEAFF.

The chain recombines TRBV7-2 with TRBJ1-3; TRBD1 matches 8 bases. V lost 4 bases to trimming and J lost 4 bases; unmatched junction nucleotides: 3. Germline CDR1 and CDR2: SGHTA and FQGNSA. The CDR3 spans 14 residues. CDR3 nucleotides: TGTGCCAGCAGCTGGACAGGGACGGGAAACACCATATATTTT. Encoded protein: CASSWTGTGNTIYF.

J is TRBJ2-3 and V is TRBV4-1, with 7 bases identical to TRBD2. The V and J ends lost 4 bases and 1 base, in that order; junction bases with no gene match: 2. The CDR3 runs to 14 residues. Looked up from germline, CDR1 is MGHRA and CDR2 is YSYEKL. CDR3 region: CASSPSGGTDTQYF. As DNA, the CDR3 is TGCGCCAGCAGCCCCAGCGGGGGCACAGATACGCAGTATTTT.

This chain uses TRBV6-5 with TRBJ2-7; no firm D call. V shed 2 bases and J shed 0 bases, with 8 bases lying between them. The CDR3 is made up of 14 amino acids. The germline CDR1 and CDR2 sequences are MNHEY and SVGAGI. CDR3 nucleotides: TGTGCCAGCAGTTACCGAGGCTTCTCCTACGAGCAGTACTTC. It codes for CASSYRGFSYEQYF.

The chain is built from TRBV19 and TRBJ2-7, with D hard to call. V was shortened by 5 bases and J by 4 bases, with 9 bases between the two germline ends. From germline, CDR1 is LNHDA and CDR2 SQIVND (reference sequence). This CDR3 contains 12 residues. For the CDR3, the DNA is TGTGCCAGTAGTTCGGGTATATACGAGCAGTACTTC. Its translation is CASSSGIYEQYF. Variable domain in full (rest from reference TRBV19 and TRBJ2-7): DGGITQSPKYLFRKEGQNVTLSCEQNLNHDAMYWYRQDPGQGLRLIYYSQIVNDFQKGDIAEGYSVSREKKESFPLTVTSAQKNPTAFYLCASSSGIYEQYFGPGTRLTVT.

The J gene is TRBJ1-2, the V gene TRBV4-1, with TRBD1 matching over 10 bases. CDR1 MGHRA and CDR2 YSYEKL come from the germline V gene. V dropped 2 bases and J dropped 7; count of bases not matched to a gene: 10. The CDR3 length is 16 residues. The CDR3 nucleotides are TGCGCCAGCAGCCAAACCTCAACCGGGACAGGGGTTGGCTACACCTTC. It encodes CASSQTSTGTGVGYTF.

This clone appeared once. The chain employs TRBV4-2 and TRBJ2-1; TRBD2 agrees at 14 bases. Germline V CDR1 and CDR2: LGHNA, YNFKEQ. V gave up 0 bases and J gave up 8 bases; unmatched junction bases: 3. The CDR3 runs to 16 residues. The CDR3 nucleotides read TGTGCCAGCAGCCAAGACGGACTAGCGGGAGGATATGAGCAGTTCTTC. This codes for CASSQDGLAGGYEQFF.

The V and J genes are TRBV29-1 and TRBJ2-7; D is perhaps TRBD2 (6 bases). The germline V gene encodes CDR1 SQVTM and CDR2 ANQGSEA. This CDR3 has 15 amino acids. V gave up 4 bases and J gave up 0 bases, with 16 bases separating them. CDR3 DNA: TGCAGCGTTGGGCACGCCGGGACTTTCTCCTACGAGCAGTACTTC. Protein product: CSVGHAGTFSYEQYF.

As to this clone: Other DNA sequences in this specimen translate into the identical CDR3. V and J are TRBV4-1 and TRBJ2-5; D is uncertain. The germline V and J ends were trimmed by 1 base and 1 base, with 4 bases remaining between them. The CDR3 totals 13 residues. Per the germline V gene, CDR1 is MGHRA and CDR2 is YSYEKL. CDR3 DNA: TGCGCCAGCAGCCAAGGGCCCCAAGAGACCCAGTACTTC. It is translated as CASSQGPQETQYF.

The rearrangement uses TRBV19 and TRBJ1-1; D perhaps matches TRBD1 (5 bases). The CDR3 runs 12 residues. Germline V CDR1 and CDR2: LNHDA, SQIVND (reference sequence). The V and J ends lost 8 bases and 5 bases respectively, with 12 bases between them. The CDR3, as DNA: TGTGCCAGTGGGGGGGTTATGACTGAAGCTTTCTTT. Protein: CASGGVMTEAFF. The full variable domain, completed using reference TRBV19 and TRBJ1-1, is DGGITQSPKYLFRKEGQNVTLSCEQNLNHDAMYWYRQDPGQGLRLIYYSQIVNDFQKGDIAEGYSVSREKKESFPLTVTSAQKNPTAFYLCASGGVMTEAFFGQGTRLTVV.

The rearrangement joins TRBV11-2 to TRBJ2-2, with TRBD1 identical over 9 bases. CDR1 is SGHAT, CDR2 FQNNGV, per germline. The CDR3 covers 16 residues. After removal of 3 bases from V and 3 bases from J, the junction contained 5 bases not matched to a gene. CDR3 region: CASSFTGGVDTGELFF. The DNA for the CDR3 is TGTGCCAGCAGCTTCACAGGGGGCGTAGACACCGGGGAGCTGTTTTTT. Full variable domain (outside the CDR3, taken from reference TRBV11-2 and TRBJ2-2): EAGVAQSPRYKIIEKRQSVAFWCNPISGHATLYWYQQILGQGPKLLIQFQNNGVVDDSQLPKDRFSAERLKGVDSTLKIQPAKLEDSAVYLCASSFTGGVDTGELFFGEGSRLTVL.

For the CDR3, the DNA is TGTGCTAGTGGTTTGGTCGTAGGCGGTGGTAGGTCCTACAATGAGCAGTTCTTC. This translates into CASGLVVGGGRSYNEQFF. The chain uses TRBV12-5 and TRBJ2-1; D call uncertain. CDR3 length: 18 amino acids. Between the trimmed V and J ends, which lost 0 bases and 1 base, there was a span of 16 bases. Germline V gives CDR1 LGHNT, CDR2 FRNRAP.

This clone has only a few counts. This rearrangement joins TRBV7-2 to TRBJ1-4; 7 nucleotides agree with TRBD1. Trimming removed 10 bases from V and 4 bases from J; junction bases left unmatched: 9. The V gene's germline CDR1 is SGHTA and CDR2 FQGNSA. CDR3 length equals 14 residues. This CDR3 reads CATSGQLHNEKLFF. The CDR3 bases are TGTGCCACCTCGGGACAGCTTCATAATGAAAAACTGTTTTTT.

The genes are TRBV5-1 and TRBJ2-5, with D possibly being TRBD2 (6 bases). The CDR3 contains 14 residues. Trimming removed 0 bases at V and 5 bases at J, with 11 bases between. The germline V gene encodes CDR1 SGHRS and CDR2 YFSETQ. The CDR3 reads CASSLARLAETQYF. The DNA for the CDR3 is TGCGCCAGCAGCTTGGCGAGGCTAGCGGAGACCCAGTACTTC. The full variable domain, completed using reference TRBV5-1 and TRBJ2-5, is KAGVTQTPRYLIKTRGQQVTLSCSPISGHRSVSWYQQTPGQGLQFLFEYFSETQRNKGNFPGRFSGRQFSNSRSEMNVSTLELGDSALYLCASSLARLAETQYFGPGTRLLVL.

V gene TRBV5-1 combines with J gene TRBJ2-5, with 10 bases lining up with TRBD2. The CDR3 runs 16 residues. Germline assignment: CDR1 SGHRS and CDR2 YFSETQ. The J segment lost 4 bases and the V segment lost 1 base, leaving 7 bases of the junction unmatched. The CDR3 DNA reads as TGCGCCAGCAGCTTGTCGGCTAGCGGGAGTGGAGAGACCCAGTACTTC. Its translation: CASSLSASGSGETQYF.

In this sample, this clone turned up a few times. The CDR3 DNA sequence: TGTGCCTGGAGTGAATCCCCGCAGGCATCACCCCTCCACTTT. Amino acid sequence: CAWSESPQASPLHF. The chain carries TRBV30 and TRBJ1-6; D remains unclear. Germline V CDR1 and CDR2: GTSNPN, SVGIG (reference sequence). The CDR3 is 14 residues long. V was clipped by 1 base and J by 10 bases, with 14 bases between them.